This T cell receptor (beta chain) was sequenced for a study of vaccination and CD4 T cells after COVID-19 (dated by TCRdb to about 2022). For the wider study: Convalescent patients had a positive SARS-CoV-2 result on nasal swab PCR, and of these patients, nine had mild disease and one had severe disease. Post-vaccine blood samples were obtained a median of about 72 days after the second vaccine dose, with a range of about 12 to 241 days. Post-COVID blood samples were collected from convalescent patients a median of around 96 days after diagnosis, with a range of roughly 35 to 161 days. In roughly 10 COVID-19 convalescent patients and a few infection-naive healthy vaccine recipients, the spike-specific CD4+ TCR repertoire before mRNA vaccination was compared with the repertoire after mRNA vaccination. The convalescent cohort included six males and four females, with two Hispanic individuals, seven Caucasians, two Asians and one multiracial person. As controls, cultures received a CEFX viral epitope pool (the positive control), an HIV-1 Nef peptide pool (the negative control), or no peptide at all. Two doses of either the Pfizer-BioNTech BNT162b2 vaccine (n=8) or the Moderna mRNA-1273 vaccine (n=2) were administered to participants. Overlapping spike peptide pools from SARS-CoV-2 and from the common cold coronaviruses HCoV-NL63, HCoV-OC43 and HCoV-229E were used as culture stimuli.

Read against the paper, the sample's treatment or condition label means: roughly nine-day PBMC culture with coronavirus spike peptide pools or control peptides (ViraFEST assay). To expand antigen-specific T cells with peptide pools and then pick out the expanded clonotypes through TCR sequencing, the study relied on the ViraFEST assay. The convalescent patients' positive SARS-CoV-2 PCR tests were from March to December 2020, which was before the Alpha, Beta and Delta variants emerged in the United States. PBMCs were cultured at two million per well in IMDM supplemented with 5% human AB serum and 9.5 to 10 IU/ml IL-2, with roughly 10 ug/ml peptide pools added. On days 3 and 7, half of the culture medium was replaced with fresh IL-2-containing medium. CD4+ T cells were isolated after about nine days of culture through negative selection using the EasySep CD4+ T cell isolation kit. Ficoll-Paque Plus gradient centrifugation was used to isolate PBMCs from whole blood, and the isolated PBMCs were then either used fresh or cryopreserved at -140C. Triplicate wells were generally used for each culture condition.

Libraries were constructed by PCR. DNA from cultured CD4+ T cells was subjected to TCR sequencing with the Oncomine TCR Beta short-read assay at the Johns Hopkins FTIC core. Genomic DNA was extracted from the cultured CD4+ T cells with the QIAamp micro DNA kit. The Oncomine TCR Beta libraries from cultured CD4+ T cells were pooled using unique dual indexes and then sequenced on an Illumina iSeq 100. The authors' analysis ran thus. Non-productive sequences were filtered out, and CDR3s that did not start with C, did not end with F or W, or were shorter than 7 amino acids were discarded. The MANAFEST web application identified antigen-specific clonotypes by comparing peptide-stimulated wells against reference wells and other culture wells. Positive clones required FDR below 0.05, an odds ratio above 5, and productive frequency above 0.1% in at least two of three replicate wells. Clonotypes that were significantly expanded in both SARS-CoV-2 spike wells and at least one common cold coronavirus spike condition were defined as cross-reactive. Using R version 3.6.1, CDR3 homology was evaluated through Levenshtein distances (stringdist) along with unrooted phylogenetic trees (ape). TCRdb's own reprocessing of the public reads used fastp at Q25 and MiXCR and kept productive beta chains. CDR3 protein duplicates are merged, each entry listing the most common genes and DNA. TCRdb's processing, not the authors' own work, is the source of the V and J calls. This sample comprises fewer than 20,000 distinct CDR3 sequences, roughly 50% of them detected only once. The ten largest clones capture 8.5% to 9.5% of the sample.

For CDR1 and CDR2, the germline V gene lists SGHAT and FQNNGV. There are 13 amino acids in the CDR3, from cysteine to phenylalanine inclusive. Solely the CDR3 DNA is kept, with 39 bases framed from the first base. V is cut by 3 bases and J by 2 bases, and the space between the germline ends is 8 bases. In the case of this clonotype: Its recognized antigen is unknown. Per-base quality was not reported, and no clone a single base away is much larger than it.

Findings and caveats that apply to the study as a whole: Of the vaccine-specific clones found in convalescent patients, nearly all (304 of 307) were mono-reactive for SARS-CoV-2 spike instead of being cross-reactive with common cold coronaviruses. In convalescent patients, a median 86.3% of post-vaccine SARS-CoV-2-reactive clones were detected only after vaccination, and vaccine-specific priming was suggested by this finding. Although the median number of SARS-CoV-2-reactive clonotypes went up from 20 to 25 after infection to more than 30 after vaccination, the increase was not significant. Only a relatively small number of convalescent patients were included in the study, and early timepoints following natural infection were not analyzed.

The TCR sequence derives from a human donor who had recovered from COVID-19. This receptor chain uses TRBV11-2 and TRBJ2-7, with the D gene not confidently named. The sample was CD4+ T cells from blood, cultured in vitro. The bases are TGTGCCAGCAGCTTCCAACTGACCTACGAGCAGTACTTC. The encoded protein is CASSFQLTYEQYF.